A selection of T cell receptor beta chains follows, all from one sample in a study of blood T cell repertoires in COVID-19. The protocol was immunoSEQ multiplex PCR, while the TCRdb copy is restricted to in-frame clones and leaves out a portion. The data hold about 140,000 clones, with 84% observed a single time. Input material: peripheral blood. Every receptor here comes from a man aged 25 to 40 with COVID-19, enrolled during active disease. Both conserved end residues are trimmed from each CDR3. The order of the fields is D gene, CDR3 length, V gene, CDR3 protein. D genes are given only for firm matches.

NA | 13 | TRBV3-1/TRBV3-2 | ASSQDQGGYGGYT
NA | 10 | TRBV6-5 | ASRPGDQPQH
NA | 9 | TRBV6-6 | ASRGPTEAF
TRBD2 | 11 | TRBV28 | ASRTSAGDEQF
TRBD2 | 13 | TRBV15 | ATSRGAGDDYEQY
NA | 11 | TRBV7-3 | ASSLAGSDGYT
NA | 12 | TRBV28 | ASTGDWYGYGYT
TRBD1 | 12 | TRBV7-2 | ASSPRTGGYEQY
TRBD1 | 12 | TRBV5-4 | ASSVGQDNYEQY
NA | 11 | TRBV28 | ASKRGGFYEQY
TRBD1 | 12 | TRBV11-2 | ASFEGQENSPLH
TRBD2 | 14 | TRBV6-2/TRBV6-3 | ASSYPTSGSHGELF
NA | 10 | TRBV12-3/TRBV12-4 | ASSFEGYEQF
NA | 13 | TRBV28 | ASSLGQPGGREQY
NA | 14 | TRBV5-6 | ASSPAGGAFNSPLH
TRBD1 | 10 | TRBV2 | ASRDRDSPLH
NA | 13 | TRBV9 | ASSALTGPNEKLF
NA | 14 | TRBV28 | ASSGEGKVSYTEAF
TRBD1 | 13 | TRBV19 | ASVDRDRGGNEQF
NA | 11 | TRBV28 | ASRGPTYNEQF
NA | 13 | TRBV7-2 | ASSLVAFSGNTIY
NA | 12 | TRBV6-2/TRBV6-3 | ASSYGGVLDGYT
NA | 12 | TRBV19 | ASSMQGLGQPQH
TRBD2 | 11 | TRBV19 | ASSMGTSGAPY
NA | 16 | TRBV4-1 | ASSQNIRRLDSYNEQF
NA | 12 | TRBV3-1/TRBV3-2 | ASSPSGWDEKLF
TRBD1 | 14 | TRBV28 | ASSFAVGQGGYEQY
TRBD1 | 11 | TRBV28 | ASSRQGYYGYT